This T cell receptor (beta chain) is drawn from a study of T-cell reconstitution after alpha-beta-depleted transplantation in children. As for this clonotype: The antigen remains unidentified.

Regarding the study as a whole: High day-60 TCRbeta diversity in some patients came from surviving recipient T cells and thymic progenitors. Among T cells one year after transplant, newly produced cells accounted for most counts and diversity. Expanded graft clones, several hundred of them, were reportedly the source of alpha-beta T cells about two months after transplant.

Preparation of the TCRbeta library was carried out with unique molecular identifiers. Each CDR3 protein is one row after TCRdb ran MiXCR on the PCR reads. Of about 980,000 distinct CDR3 sequences listed, about 26% were seen once; the top ten hold roughly 31%. The sequencing used PBMCs, mostly from graft donor cells, collected 360 days after TCRalphabeta/CD19-depleted stem cell transplant. This receptor was identified in a boy less than two years old who had a stem cell transplant for SCID, so the T cells may come from the graft donor.

This chain's CDR3 is CASSHGLGGADTQYF. CDR3 sequence (DNA): TGTGCCAGCAGCCACGGGTTGGGGGGAGCAGATACGCAGTATTTT. The V gene is TRBV6-1, the J gene TRBJ2-3; a weak D match, TRBD2 (6 bases). Trimming pared 6 bases from V and 4 bases from J, leaving 17 bases between. This CDR3 is built from 15 residues. Per the germline V gene, CDR1 is MNHNS and CDR2 is SASEGT.